The clone carrying this T cell receptor beta chain is labeled as medium-sized. Its antigen is as yet unknown. The sample belongs to a study of spatial heterogeneity in lung cancer. Looking at the study overall: In tumor regions TCR transcript counts correlated strongly with a matched bulk RNA-seq T cell module score. The study, taken as a whole, reports: The recorded estimate of tumor T cell coverage is approximately 7.7% for alpha chains and roughly 13% for beta chains. One measure, the expanded intratumoral alpha and beta TCR count, tracked tumor mutation counts.

A distinct unique molecular identifier was carried by each TCR cDNA molecule. One entry per CDR3 protein results from TCRdb running MiXCR on the 5' RACE reads. The sample shows some 800 distinct CDR3 sequences, 10% of them seen only once. The CDR3 sequence is 14 residues long. In germline, CDR1 is SGHRS, CDR2 YFSETQ. V dropped 4 bases and J dropped 10 bases, with 15 bases sitting between them. Time point in this sample: sample taken at primary tumor resection. The donors comprised some 70 untreated early-stage non-small cell lung cancer patients. Sequenced here: lung tumor tissue, sampled at surgery. The sequence came from a male donor with early-stage non-small cell lung cancer. This chain joins TRBV5-1 and TRBJ1-6; D may be TRBD1 (6 bases). CDR3: CASSPEGERSPLHF. The CDR3 DNA is TGCGCCAGCAGCCCGGAGGGGGAACGATCACCCCTCCACTTT.